These 10 T cell receptor beta chains originate from one sample sequenced in a study of cytomegalovirus exposure and HLA in healthy donors. TCRdb's copy holds only in-frame clones and misses some; the assay was immunoSEQ multiplex PCR. This sample carries fewer than 200,000 clones, approximately 86% of them seen once, and the ten largest clones take more than 5.5%. Source material: PBMCs. The receptors here all came from a man aged 25 to 40 in good health and CMV-seropositive.

The J gene is TRBJ1-2, the V gene TRBV6-5; D call uncertain. Trimming stripped 2 bases from V and 6 bases from J, with 7 bases between. Germline CDR1 reads MNHEY; CDR2 reads SVGAGI. This CDR3 spans 12 amino acids. CDR3 coding DNA: TGTGCCAGCAGTTACGGGGTAGATGGCTACACCTTC. Its protein product is CASSYGVDGYTF.

The chain carries TRBV6-5 and TRBJ1-2; 8 bases line up with TRBD1. This CDR3 spans 16 amino acids. The V and J ends lost 0 bases and 4 bases, in that order; junction bases with no gene match: 7. The germline CDR1 and CDR2 sequences are MNHEY and SVGAGI. CDR3 nucleotide sequence: TGTGCCAGCAGTTACTCCGCAGGGGGCCGTTCCTATGGCTACACCTTC. As protein: CASSYSAGGRSYGYTF.

The J gene is TRBJ2-7, the V gene TRBV27; D assignment may be TRBD1 or TRBD2 (5 bases each). Germline assignment: CDR1 MNHEY and CDR2 SMNVEV (reference sequence). Trimming removed 0 bases at V and 0 bases at J, with 12 bases between. The CDR3 covers 16 residues. The CDR3 loop is CASSLSLGPDSYEQYF. CDR3 sequence (DNA): TGTGCCAGCAGTTTATCGTTGGGACCAGACTCCTACGAGCAGTACTTC.

In its sample, this clone was seen a few times. V usage is TRBV27 and J usage is TRBJ1-2; D is unresolved. The CDR3 extends over 13 amino acids. Germline CDR1 and CDR2: MNHEY and SMNVEV (reference sequence). The V gene lost 3 bases and the J gene lost 4 bases, with 9 bases spanning the gap. CDR3 region: CASSFSRFYGYTF. CDR3 sequence (DNA): TGTGCCAGCAGTTTCTCCAGGTTCTATGGCTACACCTTC.

This rearrangement joins TRBV7-2 to TRBJ2-2; 8 positions agree with TRBD1. The CDR3 loop spans 16 amino acids. Germline V lookup: CDR1 SGHTA, CDR2 FQGNSA. Germline trimming cut 1 base from V and 5 bases from J; bases unmatched to any gene: 6. CDR3 in DNA: TGTGCCAGCAGCTTAGTGAGACAGGGGAGGACCGGGGAGCTGTTTTTT. It specifies CASSLVRQGRTGELFF.

The rearrangement links TRBV5-8 to TRBJ2-5; tentatively, D is TRBD2 (7 bases). In germline, CDR1 is SGHTS, CDR2 YDEGEE. CDR3 length: 15 amino acids. V lost 3 bases and J 5 bases, leaving 17 bases between the germline ends. The CDR3 spells CASSSSGGRSETQYF. The CDR3, as DNA: TGTGCCAGCAGCTCCTCCGGGGGGCGGTCGGAGACCCAGTACTTC. Looking up the rest from reference TRBV5-8 and TRBJ2-5 gives the full variable domain: EAGVTQSPTHLIKTRGQQATLRCSPISGHTSVYWYQQALGLGLQFLLWYDEGEERNRGNFPPRFSGRQFPNYSSELNVNALELEDSALYLCASSSSGGRSETQYFGPGTRLLVL.

The chain is built from TRBV6-5 and TRBJ1-2, with 7 bases lining up with TRBD1. This CDR3 is 13 amino acids long. The germline V gene has CDR1 MNHEY and CDR2 SVGAGI. After removal of 6 bases from V and 8 bases from J, the junction contained 9 bases not matched to a gene. The CDR3, as DNA: TGTGCCAGCAGCAGGGGGGAATCGAGGGGCTACACCTTC. Protein: CASSRGESRGYTF.

The chain carries TRBV6-5 and TRBJ2-5, with D possibly being TRBD1 or TRBD2 (5 bases each). Germline V gene data show CDR1 as MNHEY and CDR2 as SVGAGI. The CDR3 loop spans 15 amino acids. Trimming left V 2 bases short and J 3 bases short, with 13 bases between. CDR3 region: CASSYGGSSEETQYF. Written as DNA, the CDR3 is TGTGCCAGCAGTTACGGGGGTAGCTCGGAAGAGACCCAGTACTTC.

Only one count was recorded for this clone. The chain employs TRBV11-3 and TRBJ2-7; D gene ambiguous. The CDR3 runs 14 residues. Germline V gene sequence: CDR1 SGHNT, CDR2 YENEEA. The V end lost 5 bases, the J end lost 4 bases, and 15 bases lay between the germline ends. The CDR3, as DNA: TGTGCCAGCAGCCCCGCACGAAGCACTTACGAGCAGTACTTC. This codes for CASSPARSTYEQYF.

This sequence joins TRBV7-9 and TRBJ1-6, with D possibly TRBD1 on 5 matching bases. Germline V gene data show CDR1 as SEHNR and CDR2 as FQNEAQ (reference sequence). The CDR3 length is 15 residues. Trimming shortened V by 5 bases and J by 5 bases, and 13 bases separated the two germline ends. CDR3 DNA sequence: TGTGCCAGCAGCCTGGGGGTGGTGGATAATTCACCCCTCCACTTT. This codes for CASSLGVVDNSPLHF.